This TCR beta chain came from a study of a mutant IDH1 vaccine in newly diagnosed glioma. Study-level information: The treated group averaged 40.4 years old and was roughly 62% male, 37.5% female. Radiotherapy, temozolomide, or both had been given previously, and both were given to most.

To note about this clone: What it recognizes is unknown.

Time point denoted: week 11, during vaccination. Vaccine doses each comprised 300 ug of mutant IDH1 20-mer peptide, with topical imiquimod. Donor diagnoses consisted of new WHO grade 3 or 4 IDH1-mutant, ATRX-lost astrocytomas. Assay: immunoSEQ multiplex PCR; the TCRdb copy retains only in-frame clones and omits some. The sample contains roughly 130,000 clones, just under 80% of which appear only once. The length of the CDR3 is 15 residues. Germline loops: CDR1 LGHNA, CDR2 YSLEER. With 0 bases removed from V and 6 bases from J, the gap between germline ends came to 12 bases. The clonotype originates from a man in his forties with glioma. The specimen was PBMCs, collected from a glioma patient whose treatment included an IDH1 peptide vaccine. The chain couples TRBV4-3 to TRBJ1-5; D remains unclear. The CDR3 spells CASSQERVRGQPQHF. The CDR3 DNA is TGCGCCAGCAGCCAAGAAAGGGTACGGGGTCAGCCCCAGCATTTT.